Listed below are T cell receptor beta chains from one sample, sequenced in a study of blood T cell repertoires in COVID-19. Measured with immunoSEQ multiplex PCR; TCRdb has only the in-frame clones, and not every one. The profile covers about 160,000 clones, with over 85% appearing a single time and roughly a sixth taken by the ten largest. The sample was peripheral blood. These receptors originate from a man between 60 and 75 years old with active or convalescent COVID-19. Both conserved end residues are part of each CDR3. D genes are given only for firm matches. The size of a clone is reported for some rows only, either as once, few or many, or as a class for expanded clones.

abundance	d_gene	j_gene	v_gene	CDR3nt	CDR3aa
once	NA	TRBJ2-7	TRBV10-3	TGTGCCATGGCCAGTGCTGGTTACGAGCAGTACTTC	CAMASAGYEQYF
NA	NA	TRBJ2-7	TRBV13	TGTGCCAGCAGCTTCTCACAGGGATCGTTATTGGACTTC	CASSFSQGSLLDF
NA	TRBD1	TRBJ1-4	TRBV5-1	TGCGCCAGCGGGACAGGGGGATCGGGGATAAATGAAAAACTGTTTTTT	CASGTGGSGINEKLFF
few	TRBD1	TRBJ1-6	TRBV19	TGTGCCAGTAGTTCGCGGACAGGGGACATCTCCTATAATTCACCCCTCCACTTT	CASSSRTGDISYNSPLHF
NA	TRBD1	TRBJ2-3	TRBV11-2	TGTGCCAGCAGCTTTCCCGTGCAGGGGGCCGATACGCAGTATTTT	CASSFPVQGADTQYF
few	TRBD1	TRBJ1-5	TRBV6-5	TGTGCCAGCAGACCCGGGACAGCTAATCAGCCCCAGCATTTT	CASRPGTANQPQHF
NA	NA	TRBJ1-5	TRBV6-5	TGTGCCAGCAGTCCTACAGGGTATAGCAATCAGCCCCAGCATTTT	CASSPTGYSNQPQHF
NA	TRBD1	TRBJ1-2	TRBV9	TGTGCCAGCAGCGCCTACAGGGGAGACGGCGGCTACACCTTC	CASSAYRGDGGYTF
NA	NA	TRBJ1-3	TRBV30	TGTGCCTCGCAGGGATTAGGAGGGAACACCATATATTTT	CASQGLGGNTIYF
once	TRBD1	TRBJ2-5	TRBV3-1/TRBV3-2	TGTGCCAGCAGCCCACGGACAGGCCAAGAGACCCAGTACTTC	CASSPRTGQETQYF